Listed below are T cell receptor beta chains from one sample, sequenced in a study of cytomegalovirus exposure and HLA in healthy donors. TCRdb's table, derived via immunoSEQ multiplex PCR, lists solely in-frame clones and lacks some. The data show about 130,000 clones, roughly 63% seen once. Sequencing input: PBMCs. The receptor source for this set is a man under 40 in good health and CMV-seropositive. CDR3s include the opening cysteine and the closing phenylalanine or tryptophan. Each record gives: V gene, clone size, D gene, J gene, CDR3 DNA, CDR3 protein. A D gene is named only where the DNA matches it firmly. Rows give clone size only sometimes, using once, few, many, or a class for an expanded clone.

>TRBV27|-|TRBD1|TRBJ2-7
TGTGCCAGCAGTTTCCTCGGACAGGGGAACTACGAGCAGTACTTC
CASSFLGQGNYEQYF
>TRBV4-3|-|-|TRBJ2-7
TGCGCCAGCAGCCAAGATGTAGTACGGGAGTTTCCCCACGAGCAGTACTTC
CASSQDVVREFPHEQYF
>TRBV9|-|-|TRBJ2-3
TGTGCCAGCAGCGTAGGAACCGGGACAGATACGCAGTATTTT
CASSVGTGTDTQYF
>TRBV4-1|-|TRBD2|TRBJ2-5
TGCGCCAGCAGCCGATCCAGCGGGAGGATCGAAGAGACCCAGTACTTC
CASSRSSGRIEETQYF
>TRBV2|once|-|TRBJ2-7
TGTGCCAGCATTGGGGCCATCAGCTACGAGCAGTACTTC
CASIGAISYEQYF
>TRBV5-1|-|-|TRBJ2-1
TGCGCCAGCAGCCTCTCCTACAATGAGCAGTTCTTC
CASSLSYNEQFF
>TRBV28|-|-|TRBJ2-5
TGTGCCAGCAGTTCTAGCCCCCAAGAGACCCAGTACTTC
CASSSSPQETQYF
>TRBV10-1|-|TRBD2|TRBJ2-7
TGCGCCAGCAGTGCGGCTAGCGGGAGTGCCTACGAGCAGTACTTC
CASSAASGSAYEQYF
>TRBV15|-|-|TRBJ2-7
TGTGCCACCAGCAGAGATCGACTCGGTTTTGGCTACGAGCAGTACTTC
CATSRDRLGFGYEQYF
>TRBV4-3|few|-|TRBJ2-1
TGCGCCAGCAGCCCGGGACATCTATTCAGCTCCTACAATGAGCAGTTCTTC
CASSPGHLFSSYNEQFF
>TRBV12-5|-|TRBD1|TRBJ2-2
TGTGCTAGTGGTTTGGTATTTTCTTGGGACAGAGCGAACACCGGGGAGCTGTTTTTT
CASGLVFSWDRANTGELFF
>TRBV2|-|-|TRBJ1-2
TGTGCCAGCACCGATACCGATACAGTCTATGGCTACACCTTC
CASTDTDTVYGYTF
>TRBV5-6|-|-|TRBJ2-7
TGTGCCAGCAGCTTCTCAGGGTCCTACGAGCAGTACTTC
CASSFSGSYEQYF
>TRBV7-2|-|-|TRBJ2-3
TGTGCCAGCAGCTTACAGGGGACAGATACGCAGTATTTT
CASSLQGTDTQYF
>TRBV5-4|-|TRBD2|TRBJ2-1
TGTGCCAGCAGCTTGACTAGCGACTACAATGAGCAGTTCTTC
CASSLTSDYNEQFF
>TRBV7-9|few|TRBD1|TRBJ2-3
TGTGCCAGCAGCTTCGAGGACAGGGGTTTGTTAAGGCAGTATTTT
CASSFEDRGLLRQYF
>TRBV7-9|-|TRBD1|TRBJ1-2
TGTGCCAGCAGCCCCGGGACAGGGGGCGCCTATGGCTACACCTTC
CASSPGTGGAYGYTF
>TRBV28|-|TRBD2|TRBJ2-1
TGTGCCAGCAGTTTTGGGGGTTGGCGGGAGATGTCCTACAATGAGCAGTTCTTC
CASSFGGWREMSYNEQFF
>TRBV19|-|-|TRBJ2-7
TGTGCCAGTAGTCCCCGGATTGGCAGGGGCTACGAGCAGTACTTC
CASSPRIGRGYEQYF
>TRBV4-2|-|-|TRBJ1-2
TGTGCCAGCAGCCAAGATTTGAATCGGGGGGCCAAGGACTATGGCTACACCTTC
CASSQDLNRGAKDYGYTF
>TRBV27|few|TRBD1|TRBJ1-3
TGTGCCAGCAGTATACCGACAGGGTCTTATGGAAACACCATATATTTT
CASSIPTGSYGNTIYF
>TRBV6-4|-|-|TRBJ2-1
TGTGCCAGCAGTTCTGAGGTGGGCTCCTACAATGAGCAGTTCTTC
CASSSEVGSYNEQFF
>TRBV28|few|-|TRBJ1-6
TGTGCCAGCAGTTCCCCTGGAGGTTCACCCCTCCACTTT
CASSSPGGSPLHF
>TRBV19|-|-|TRBJ1-5
TGTGCCAGTAGTGCCTATACAGGCCTCAATCAGCCCCAGCATTTT
CASSAYTGLNQPQHF
>TRBV2|once|TRBD2|TRBJ2-7
TGTGCCAGCAGACAGGGACTAGCGGACTCCTACGAGCAGTACTTC
CASRQGLADSYEQYF
>TRBV5-1|few|TRBD1|TRBJ2-2
TGCGCCAGCTCCCGACAGGGGGCGCGGACCGGGGAGCTGTTTTTT
CASSRQGARTGELFF
>TRBV7-9|-|-|TRBJ2-7
TGTGCCAGCAGCTTAGGGAGTCTGAGCTCCTACGAGCAGTACTTC
CASSLGSLSSYEQYF
>TRBV7-2|-|TRBD1|TRBJ2-3
TGTGCCAGCAGCCTCCCTTGGACAGGGCTAGATACGCAGTATTTT
CASSLPWTGLDTQYF
>TRBV9|-|-|TRBJ2-1
TGTGCCAGCAGCGTAGTAAGCGGCTCCTACAATGAGCAGTTCTTC
CASSVVSGSYNEQFF
>TRBV7-3|once|-|TRBJ2-3
TGTGCCAGCAGCCACACGGAGTCAGATACGCAGTATTTT
CASSHTESDTQYF
>TRBV7-9|-|-|TRBJ2-3
TGTGCCAGCAGCCTAAGCACAGATACGCAGTATTTT
CASSLSTDTQYF
>TRBV10-1|-|TRBD2|TRBJ2-5
TGCGCCAGCAGCCATGGGACTAGCGGGGTTCAAGAGACCCAGTACTTC
CASSHGTSGVQETQYF